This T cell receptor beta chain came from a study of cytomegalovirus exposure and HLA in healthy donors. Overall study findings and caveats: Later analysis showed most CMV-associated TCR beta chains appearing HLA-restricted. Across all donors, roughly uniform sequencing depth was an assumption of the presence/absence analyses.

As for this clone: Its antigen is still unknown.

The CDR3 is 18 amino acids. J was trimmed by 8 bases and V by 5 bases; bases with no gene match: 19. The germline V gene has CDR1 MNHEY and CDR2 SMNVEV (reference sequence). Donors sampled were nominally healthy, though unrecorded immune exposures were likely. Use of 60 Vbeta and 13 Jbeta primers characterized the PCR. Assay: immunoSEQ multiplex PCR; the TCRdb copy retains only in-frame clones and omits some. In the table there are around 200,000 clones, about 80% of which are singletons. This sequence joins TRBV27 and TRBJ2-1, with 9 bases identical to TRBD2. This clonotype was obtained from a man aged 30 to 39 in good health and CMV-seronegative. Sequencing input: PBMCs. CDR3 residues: CASSPLNTGTSLLHEQFF. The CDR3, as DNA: TGTGCCAGCAGTCCTCTTAATACCGGGACTAGCCTCCTCCATGAGCAGTTCTTC.